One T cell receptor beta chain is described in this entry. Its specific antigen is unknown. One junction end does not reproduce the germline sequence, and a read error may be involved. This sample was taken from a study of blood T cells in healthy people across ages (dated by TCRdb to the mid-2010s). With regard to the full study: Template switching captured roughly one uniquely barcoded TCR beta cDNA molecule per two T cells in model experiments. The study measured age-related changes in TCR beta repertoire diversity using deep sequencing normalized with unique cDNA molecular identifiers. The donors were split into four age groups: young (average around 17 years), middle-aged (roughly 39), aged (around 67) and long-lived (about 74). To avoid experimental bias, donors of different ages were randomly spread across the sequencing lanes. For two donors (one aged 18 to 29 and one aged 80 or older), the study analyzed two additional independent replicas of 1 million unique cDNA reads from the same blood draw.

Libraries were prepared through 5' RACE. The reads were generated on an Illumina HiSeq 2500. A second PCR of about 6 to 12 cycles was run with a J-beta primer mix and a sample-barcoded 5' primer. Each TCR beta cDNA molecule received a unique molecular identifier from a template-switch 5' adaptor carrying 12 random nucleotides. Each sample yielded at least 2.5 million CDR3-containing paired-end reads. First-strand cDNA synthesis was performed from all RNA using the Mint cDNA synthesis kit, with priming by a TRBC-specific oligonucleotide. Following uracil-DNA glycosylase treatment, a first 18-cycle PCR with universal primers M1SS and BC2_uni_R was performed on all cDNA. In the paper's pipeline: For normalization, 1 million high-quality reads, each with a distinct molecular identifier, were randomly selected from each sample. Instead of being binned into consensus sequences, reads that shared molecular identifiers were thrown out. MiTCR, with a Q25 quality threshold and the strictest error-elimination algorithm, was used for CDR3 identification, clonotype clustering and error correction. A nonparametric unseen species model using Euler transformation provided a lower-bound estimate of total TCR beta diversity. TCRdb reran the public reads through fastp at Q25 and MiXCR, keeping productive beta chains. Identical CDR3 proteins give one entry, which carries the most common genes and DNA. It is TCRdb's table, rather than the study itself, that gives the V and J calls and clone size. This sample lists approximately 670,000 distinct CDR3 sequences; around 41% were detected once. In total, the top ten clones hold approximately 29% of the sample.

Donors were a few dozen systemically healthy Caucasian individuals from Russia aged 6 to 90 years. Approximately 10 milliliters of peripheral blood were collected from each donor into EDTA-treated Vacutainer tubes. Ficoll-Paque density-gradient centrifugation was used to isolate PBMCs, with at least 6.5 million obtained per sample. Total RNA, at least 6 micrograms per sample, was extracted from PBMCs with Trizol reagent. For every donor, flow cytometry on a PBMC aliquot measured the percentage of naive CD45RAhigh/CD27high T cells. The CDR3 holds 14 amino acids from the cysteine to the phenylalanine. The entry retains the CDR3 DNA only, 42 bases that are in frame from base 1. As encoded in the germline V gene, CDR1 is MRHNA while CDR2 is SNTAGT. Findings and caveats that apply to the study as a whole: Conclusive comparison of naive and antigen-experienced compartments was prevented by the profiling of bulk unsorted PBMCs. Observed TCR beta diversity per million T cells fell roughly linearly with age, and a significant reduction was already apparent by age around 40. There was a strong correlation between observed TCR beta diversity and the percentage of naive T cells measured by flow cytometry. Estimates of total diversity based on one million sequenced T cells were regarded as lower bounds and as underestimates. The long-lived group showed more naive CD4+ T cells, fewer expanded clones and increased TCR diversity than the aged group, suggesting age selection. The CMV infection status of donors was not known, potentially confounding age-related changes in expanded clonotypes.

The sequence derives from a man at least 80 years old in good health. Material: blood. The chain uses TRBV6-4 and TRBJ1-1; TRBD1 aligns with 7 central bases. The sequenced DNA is TGTGTCAGCAGGGTGACAGGGAGGAACGCTGAAGCTTTCTTT. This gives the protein CVSRVTGRNAEAFF.